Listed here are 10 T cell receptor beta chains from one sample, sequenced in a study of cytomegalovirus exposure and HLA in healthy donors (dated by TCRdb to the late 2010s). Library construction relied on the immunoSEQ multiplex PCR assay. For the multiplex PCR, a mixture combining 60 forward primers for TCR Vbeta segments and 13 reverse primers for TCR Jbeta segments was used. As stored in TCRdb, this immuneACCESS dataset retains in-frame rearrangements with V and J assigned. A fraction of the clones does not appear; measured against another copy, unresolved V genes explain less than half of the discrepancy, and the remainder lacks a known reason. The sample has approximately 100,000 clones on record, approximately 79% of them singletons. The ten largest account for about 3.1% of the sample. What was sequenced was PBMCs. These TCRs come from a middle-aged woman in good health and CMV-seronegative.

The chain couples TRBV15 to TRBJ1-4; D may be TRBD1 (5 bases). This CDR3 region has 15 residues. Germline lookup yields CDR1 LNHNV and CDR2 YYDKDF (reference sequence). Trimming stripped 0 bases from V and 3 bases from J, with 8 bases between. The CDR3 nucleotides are TGTGCCACCAGCAGAGAAAGGGGCCCTAATGAAAAACTGTTTTTT. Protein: CATSRERGPNEKLFF.

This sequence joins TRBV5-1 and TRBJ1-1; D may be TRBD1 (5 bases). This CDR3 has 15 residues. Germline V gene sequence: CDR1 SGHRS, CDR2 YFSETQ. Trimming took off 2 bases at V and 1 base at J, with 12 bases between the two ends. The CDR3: CASSLSLGENTEAFF. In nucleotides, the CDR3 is TGCGCCAGCAGCTTAAGCCTAGGGGAGAACACTGAAGCTTTCTTT.

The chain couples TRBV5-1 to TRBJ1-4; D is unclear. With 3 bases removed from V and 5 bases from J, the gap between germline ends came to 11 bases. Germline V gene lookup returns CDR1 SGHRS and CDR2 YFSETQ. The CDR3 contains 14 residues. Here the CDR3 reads CASSSWTGNEKLFF. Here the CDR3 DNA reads TGCGCCAGCAGCTCGTGGACTGGGAATGAAAAACTGTTTTTT.

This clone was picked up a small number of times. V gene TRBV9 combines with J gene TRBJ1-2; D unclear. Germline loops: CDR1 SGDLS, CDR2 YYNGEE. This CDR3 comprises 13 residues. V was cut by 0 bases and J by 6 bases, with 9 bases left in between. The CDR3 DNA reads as TGTGCCAGCAGCGTAGGTTACGGGAATGGCTACACCTTC. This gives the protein CASSVGYGNGYTF. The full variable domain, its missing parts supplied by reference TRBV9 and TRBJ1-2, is DSGVTQTPKHLITATGQRVTLRCSPRSGDLSVYWYQQSLDQGLQFLIQYYNGEERAKGNILERFSAQQFPDLHSELNLSSLELGDSALYFCASSVGYGNGYTFGSGTRLTVV.

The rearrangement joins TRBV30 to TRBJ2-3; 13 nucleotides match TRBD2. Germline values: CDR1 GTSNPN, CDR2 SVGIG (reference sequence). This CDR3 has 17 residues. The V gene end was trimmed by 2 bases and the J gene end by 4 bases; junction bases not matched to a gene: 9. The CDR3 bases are TGTGCCTGGAGTTTGGTCAGGACTAGCGGGGGCTCAGATACGCAGTATTTT. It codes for CAWSLVRTSGGSDTQYF.

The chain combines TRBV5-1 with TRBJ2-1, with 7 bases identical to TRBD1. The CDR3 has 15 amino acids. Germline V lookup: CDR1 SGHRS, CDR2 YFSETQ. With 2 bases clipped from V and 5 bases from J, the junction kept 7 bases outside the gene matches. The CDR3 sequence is CASSLQGFRNNEQFF. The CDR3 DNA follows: TGCGCCAGCAGCTTACAGGGGTTTCGAAACAATGAGCAGTTCTTC.

For the CDR3, the DNA is TGCGCCAGCAGCTTGGAGCAGGGTCCCTGGGAGACCCAGTACTTC. Translation: CASSLEQGPWETQYF. The genes are TRBV5-1 and TRBJ2-5; a possible D gene is TRBD1 (5 bases). CDR3 length: 15 amino acids. Trimming cost V 0 bases and J 5 bases, with 14 bases left between them. CDR1 is SGHRS, CDR2 YFSETQ, per germline.

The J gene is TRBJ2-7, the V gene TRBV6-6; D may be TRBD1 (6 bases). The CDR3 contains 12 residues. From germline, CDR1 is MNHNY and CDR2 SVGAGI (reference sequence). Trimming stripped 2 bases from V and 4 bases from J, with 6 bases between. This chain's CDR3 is CASSYGQYEQYF. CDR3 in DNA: TGTGCCAGCAGTTACGGACAGTACGAGCAGTACTTC.

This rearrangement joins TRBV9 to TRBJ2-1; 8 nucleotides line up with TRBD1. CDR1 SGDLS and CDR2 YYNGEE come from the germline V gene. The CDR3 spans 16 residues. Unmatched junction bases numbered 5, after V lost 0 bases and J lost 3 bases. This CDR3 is CASSVARGQGYNEQFF. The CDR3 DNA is TGTGCCAGCAGCGTAGCCAGGGGGCAGGGCTACAATGAGCAGTTCTTC.

The CDR3 DNA follows: TGCGCCAGCAGCTCCCTTGGGAGGGGGGGGGCCAACGTCCTGACTTTC. The encoded protein is CASSSLGRGGANVLTF. The chain links TRBV5-1 to TRBJ2-6; D perhaps matches TRBD2 (7 bases). The CDR3 is made up of 16 amino acids. Germline CDR1 is SGHRS and CDR2 is YFSETQ. Trimming took off 3 bases at V and 4 bases at J, with 14 bases between the two ends.